The sequence of this T cell receptor beta chain was determined in a study of blood T cell repertoires in COVID-19. For the study at large: The cDNA or gDNA used as material had been derived from T cells, B-cell-depleted T cells, or PBMCs.

The assay was immunoSEQ multiplex PCR, and TCRdb's table has in-frame clones only and misses some. This repertoire shows about 270,000 clones, approximately 91% found once; its top ten account for about 1%. Ages ranged from about 18 to 89 years, with residence in fewer than 25 US areas. Cohort 3 recovered donors had two negative PCRs, clearance, or symptom resolution. The sequence came from a young woman who had recovered from COVID-19. The specimen sequenced was PBMCs or T cells enriched from blood (not recorded which).

CDR3 protein: CASSQSGIEDNEQFF. CDR3 in DNA: TGTGCCAGCAGCCAGAGCGGGATCGAGGACAATGAGCAGTTCTTC. The V and J genes are TRBV3-1 (or the pseudogene TRBV3-2) and TRBJ2-1; 7 bases are a match to TRBD2. CDR3 length equals 15 residues. Germline CDR1 reads LGHDT; CDR2 reads YNNKEL (reference sequence). V lost 3 bases and J lost 5; bases outside the gene matches: 7.